The rows below give T cell receptor beta chains drawn from one sample of a study of cytomegalovirus exposure and HLA in healthy donors. Assay used: immunoSEQ multiplex PCR; TCRdb lists only in-frame clones, some missing. The data show 35,000 to 50,000 clones, and the top ten clones hold about 3.2%. The sample comprised PBMCs. The source of these receptors is a woman aged 25-40 years in good health and CMV-seropositive. CDR3s include the opening cysteine and the closing phenylalanine or tryptophan. D genes are given only for firm matches. Only part of the rows carry a size: once, few, many, or a class if the clone is expanded.

j_call v_call clone_size d_call cdr3_aa cdr3_nt
TRBJ1-1 TRBV2 - TRBD1 CASPTDRATGTEAFF TGTGCCAGCCCTACAGACAGGGCCACGGGCACTGAAGCTTTCTTT
TRBJ2-5 TRBV19 - TRBD1 CASSGTGDQETQYF TGTGCCAGTAGTGGGACAGGGGATCAAGAGACCCAGTACTTC
TRBJ2-5 TRBV7-2 - - CASSLSTGVGQETQYF TGTGCCAGCAGCCTCTCGACGGGGGTGGGTCAAGAGACCCAGTACTTC
TRBJ1-1 TRBV5-1 - - CASSLPEGTEAFF TGCGCCAGCAGCTTGCCGGAGGGCACTGAAGCTTTCTTT
TRBJ2-3 TRBV18 - - CASSPPEVATQYF TGTGCCAGCTCACCACCGGAGGTGGCTACGCAGTATTTT
TRBJ2-4 TRBV30 - TRBD1 CAWSVLGQGAGIQYF TGTGCCTGGAGTGTTCTGGGACAGGGGGCAGGCATTCAGTACTTC
TRBJ1-4 TRBV4-2 medium-sized - CASSQDPGRGDEKLFF TGTGCCAGCAGCCAAGATCCCGGGAGGGGTGATGAAAAACTGTTTTTT
TRBJ2-7 TRBV5-1 - - CASSLEGWTDPYEQYF TGCGCCAGCAGCTTGGAGGGCTGGACAGACCCCTACGAGCAGTACTTC
TRBJ2-7 TRBV19 - TRBD1 CASSWGTGPYEQYF TGTGCCAGTAGTTGGGGGACAGGCCCCTACGAGCAGTACTTC
TRBJ2-1 TRBV5-1 - - CASSLEAGSYNEQFF TGCGCCAGCAGCTTGGAAGCAGGCTCCTACAATGAGCAGTTCTTC